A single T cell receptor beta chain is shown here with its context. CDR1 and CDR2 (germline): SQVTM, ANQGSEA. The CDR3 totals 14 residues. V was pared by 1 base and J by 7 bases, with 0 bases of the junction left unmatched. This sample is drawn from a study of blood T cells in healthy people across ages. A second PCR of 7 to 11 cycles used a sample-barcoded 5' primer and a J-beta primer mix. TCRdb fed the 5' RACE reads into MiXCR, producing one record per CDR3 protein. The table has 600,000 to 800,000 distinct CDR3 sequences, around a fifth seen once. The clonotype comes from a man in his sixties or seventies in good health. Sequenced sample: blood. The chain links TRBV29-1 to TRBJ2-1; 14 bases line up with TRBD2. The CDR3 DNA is TGCAGCGTTGAAGGGACTAGCGGGAGGAATGAGCAGTTCTTC. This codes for CSVEGTSGRNEQFF.